The 12 T cell receptor beta chains in this list originate from one sample, sequenced in a study of T cell responses to AZD1222 COVID-19 vaccine. Data came from immunoSEQ multiplex PCR; TCRdb stores just in-frame clones and leaves some out. The sample shows about 140,000 clones, around 90% of them seen only once. Sequenced here: peripheral blood, sampled on day 0 of AZD1222 vaccination. The receptors were sampled from an adult in good health.

The chain employs TRBV2 and TRBJ2-7; the match to TRBD1 covers 7 bases. V shed 6 bases and J 4 bases; nucleotides not matched to a gene: 9. Germline-derived CDR1 and CDR2 are SNHLY and FYNNEI. CDR3 length: 14 residues. CDR3 sequence reads: CASRYYRGRYEQYF. The CDR3, as DNA: TGTGCCAGCAGGTATTACAGGGGCCGTTACGAGCAGTACTTC.

The gene calls are TRBV7-8 and TRBJ1-1; tentatively, D is TRBD1 (5 bases). Germline loops: CDR1 SGHVS, CDR2 FQNEAQ. This CDR3 has 18 amino acids. Trimming shortened V by 2 bases and J by 3 bases, and 22 bases separated the two germline ends. The chain's CDR3 is CASSLKGNSAGAYTEAFF. The CDR3 region has the DNA TGTGCCAGCAGCTTAAAGGGGAACTCGGCAGGAGCCTACACTGAAGCTTTCTTT.

This rearrangement joins TRBV6-5 to TRBJ1-5, with no clear D. This CDR3 spans 15 amino acids. Germline V gives CDR1 MNHEY, CDR2 SVGAGI. V lost 0 bases to trimming and J lost 0 bases, with 6 bases between them. CDR3 sequence: CASSYSRVSNQPQHF. The CDR3 DNA follows: TGTGCCAGCAGTTACTCTCGGGTTAGCAATCAGCCCCAGCATTTT.

This chain joins TRBV28 and TRBJ1-1; 9 bases line up with TRBD1. In germline, CDR1 is MDHEN, CDR2 SYDVKM. The CDR3 loop spans 13 amino acids. V trimming: 8 bases; J trimming: 4 bases; junction bases outside the gene matches: 5. CDR3 protein: CASGDRVSTEAFF. The CDR3 region has the DNA TGTGCCAGCGGGGACAGGGTTTCCACTGAAGCTTTCTTT.

The chain combines TRBV19 with TRBJ2-7, with 7 bases fitting TRBD2. The junction had 6 bases not matched to a gene; V was cut back by 4 bases and J by 3 bases. This CDR3 comprises 14 residues. Germline CDR1 reads LNHDA; CDR2 reads SQIVND (reference sequence). Here the CDR3 DNA reads TGTGCCAGTAGTAACCTAGCGGAGCACTACGAGCAGTACTTC. Translating gives CASSNLAEHYEQYF.

The V call is TRBV4-2, the J call TRBJ2-7; maybe TRBD2 (6 bases). The CDR3 has 16 residues. In germline, CDR1 is LGHNA, CDR2 YNFKEQ. Trimming left V 1 base short and J 2 bases short, with 15 bases between. The CDR3 region is CASSQVSASVTYEQYF. The CDR3 nucleotides are TGTGCCAGCAGCCAAGTCTCCGCTAGCGTAACCTACGAGCAGTACTTC.

This clone was seen only a few times. The CDR3 is CASRPRDSYNEQFF. In DNA, the CDR3 is TGTGCCAGCAGACCCCGGGACAGCTACAATGAGCAGTTCTTC. This chain links TRBV7-2 with TRBJ2-1; 7 bases line up with TRBD1. The germline V gene has CDR1 SGHTA and CDR2 FQGNSA. CDR3 length equals 14 residues. V gave up 6 bases and J gave up 3 bases; unmatched junction bases: 5.

The V and J genes are TRBV5-1 and TRBJ2-1; D assignment may be TRBD1 or TRBD2 (5 bases each). Trimming removed 2 bases from V and 0 bases from J, with 12 bases in between. This CDR3 is built from 16 residues. Germline V lookup: CDR1 SGHRS, CDR2 YFSETQ. CDR3 sequence reads: CASSLEGMSSYNEQFF. DNA of the CDR3: TGCGCCAGCAGCTTAGAGGGGATGAGCTCCTACAATGAGCAGTTCTTC.

The chain joins TRBV7-9 to TRBJ2-3; D perhaps matches TRBD1 (6 bases). This CDR3 is built from 18 residues. V was pared by 4 bases and J by 0 bases, with 20 bases between. Germline CDR1 and CDR2: SEHNR and FQNEAQ (reference sequence). The CDR3 sequence: CASSSPSSARGSTDTQYF. The CDR3, as DNA: TGTGCCAGCAGCTCGCCTTCCTCGGCCAGGGGTAGCACAGATACGCAGTATTTT.

This clone was seen only once. The V call is TRBV7-2, the J call TRBJ1-1, with 10 bases aligning to TRBD1. V dropped 3 bases and J dropped 5; count of bases not matched to a gene: 3. CDR1 and CDR2 from the germline V gene are SGHTA and FQGNSA. The CDR3 is made up of 14 amino acids. CDR3 protein: CASSLDRGITEAFF. The CDR3 DNA follows: TGTGCCAGCAGCTTGGACAGGGGGATAACTGAAGCTTTCTTT.

This clone was seen only a few times. As DNA, the CDR3 is TGTGCCAGCAGCCCTTTGGGCGGGGCCCAGCATTTT. This translates into CASSPLGGAQHF. This chain links TRBV3-1 (or the pseudogene TRBV3-2) with TRBJ1-5; D is unclear. Trimming removed 4 bases from V and 11 bases from J, with 12 bases in between. The CDR3 consists of 12 residues. Germline assignment: CDR1 LGHDT and CDR2 YNNKEL (reference sequence).

This clone has a single count. The genes are TRBV5-1 and TRBJ2-1; TRBD2 aligns across 10 bases. The CDR3 has 15 amino acids. Unmatched junction bases numbered 12, after V lost 6 bases and J lost 9 bases. CDR1 and CDR2 from the germline V gene are SGHRS and YFSETQ. The CDR3 sequence: CASTWLAGDGSEQFF. The CDR3 region has the DNA TGCGCCAGCACTTGGCTAGCGGGGGACGGCAGTGAGCAGTTCTTC.